This TCR beta chain was retrieved from a study of cytomegalovirus exposure and HLA in healthy donors. The study, taken as a whole, reports: Later analysis showed most CMV-associated TCR beta chains appearing HLA-restricted. A later analysis reportedly found that, within productive TCRs, an Asian-associated ancestry cluster had fewer N-insertions than the mean observed across the roughly 700 donors. Later analysis revealed greater clonal expansion in HLA-associated TCR beta chains than in equally common others.

Primers included in the PCR were 60 Vbeta and 13 Jbeta primers. Data came from immunoSEQ multiplex PCR; TCRdb stores just in-frame clones and leaves some out. The profile covers over 110,000 clones, with 79% appearing a single time and 3.1% taken by the ten largest. Germline CDR1 PRHDT, CDR2 FYEKMQ (reference sequence). V lost 3 bases, J lost 7 bases, and 12 bases lay in between. The CDR3 loop spans 14 amino acids. This cohort consisted of healthy bone marrow donors. As for this clone: Its specificity is unknown.

This TCR derives from a female donor in good health and CMV-seronegative. Material for sequencing was PBMCs. The rearrangement joins TRBV13 to TRBJ2-2, with D possibly matching TRBD2 (6 bases). CDR3 loop: CASSLGRRDGELFF. The CDR3 bases are TGTGCCAGCAGCTTGGGTAGGAGGGACGGGGAGCTGTTTTTT.